The rows below give T cell receptor beta chains drawn from one sample of a study of blood T cells in healthy people across ages. TCRdb independently ran MiXCR on the 5' RACE reads; one entry per CDR3 protein. The table records about 800,000 distinct CDR3 sequences, roughly 64% of them present only once. The sequenced material came from blood. The receptors come from a man aged 25 to 40 in good health. The CDR3 runs from the conserved cysteine through the conserved F or W. D genes are given only for firm matches. Only some rows state a clone size, as once, few, many or a class for expanded clones.

v_call	clone_size	d_call	j_call	cdr3_aa	cdr3_nt
TRBV3-1	.	.	TRBJ2-5	CASRSSQEAQYF	TGTGCCAGCAGGTCCAGCCAAGAGGCCCAGTACTTC
TRBV15	.	.	TRBJ1-2	CATSRVGVPQGWAGYTF	TGTGCCACCAGCAGAGTAGGGGTACCGCAGGGATGGGCTGGCTACACCTTC
TRBV6-5	.	.	TRBJ1-4	CASSRGMGEKLFF	TGTGCCAGCAGTAGGGGGATGGGGGAAAAACTGTTTTTT
TRBV6-6	.	TRBD1	TRBJ1-1	CASRPGGGMNTEAFF	TGTGCCAGCAGACCAGGGGGAGGCATGAACACTGAAGCTTTCTTT
TRBV20-1	.	.	TRBJ2-7	CSAINAGAGNCEQYF	TGCAGTGCTATTAATGCGGGGGCAGGGAACTGCGAGCAGTACTTC
TRBV15	.	.	TRBJ1-1	CATSRAGGEAFF	TGTGCCACCAGCAGAGCGGGAGGTGAAGCTTTCTTT
TRBV28	.	TRBD1	TRBJ2-7	CASSQPGTGGEQYF	TGTGCCAGCAGCCAACCCGGGACAGGGGGCGAGCAGTACTTC
TRBV28	.	.	TRBJ1-6	CASSTPRGVNSPLHF	TGTGCCAGCAGTACTCCGCGGGGGGTCAATTCACCCCTCCACTTT
TRBV5-1	.	TRBD1	TRBJ2-5	CASSLGQGGNEQYF	TGCGCCAGCAGCCTCGGACAGGGGGGCAATGAGCAGTACTTC
TRBV3-1	.	TRBD1	TRBJ2-7	CASSLGRTGYNEQYF	TGTGCCAGCAGCCTGGGGCGGACAGGATACAATGAGCAGTACTTC
TRBV29-1	few	TRBD1	TRBJ2-3	CSGVGGKDTQYF	TGCAGCGGGGTAGGGGGCAAAGATACGCAGTATTTT
TRBV29-1	.	.	TRBJ1-1	CSVEVYTEAFF	TGCAGCGTTGAAGTGTACACTGAAGCTTTCTTT
TRBV20-1	few	.	TRBJ1-2	CSSDRYGYTF	TGCAGTTCGGACAGATATGGCTACACCTTC
TRBV7-9	.	.	TRBJ2-3	CASSPDQGRTQYF	TGTGCCAGCAGCCCAGACCAGGGTAGGACGCAGTATTTT
TRBV3-1	many	.	TRBJ2-3	CASSPRGLTSTDTQYF	TGTGCCAGCAGCCCACGGGGACTGACTAGCACAGATACGCAGTATTTT
TRBV9	.	.	TRBJ2-1	CASSAPRNGQFF	TGTGCCAGCAGCGCCCCTCGGAATGGGCAGTTCTTC
TRBV7-2	.	TRBD2	TRBJ2-1	CATKAVAGGFAYNEQFF	TGTGCCACCAAAGCCGTGGCGGGAGGTTTTGCCTACAATGAGCAGTTCTTC
TRBV7-2	.	.	TRBJ2-3	CASSPETADTQYF	TGTGCCAGCAGCCCCGAGACCGCGGATACGCAGTATTTT
TRBV7-2	.	TRBD2	TRBJ2-1	CASSSVSGRAREQFF	TGTGCCAGCAGCTCGGTTAGCGGGAGGGCACGGGAGCAGTTCTTC
TRBV30	once	.	TRBJ1-2	CAWSVSAFIGGYTF	TGTGCCTGGAGTGTCAGTGCCTTCATAGGTGGCTACACCTTC
TRBV28	.	TRBD2	TRBJ2-3	CASSPGSGRGTDTQYF	TGTGCCAGCAGCCCAGGTAGCGGGAGGGGAACAGATACGCAGTATTTT
TRBV5-8	.	.	TRBJ2-7	CASSRYQGASDEQYF	TGCGCCAGCAGCCGTTACCAGGGCGCCTCCGACGAGCAGTACTTC
TRBV7-2	.	TRBD1	TRBJ2-7	CASGWTGGVNEQYF	TGTGCCAGCGGATGGACAGGGGGTGTCAACGAGCAGTACTTC
TRBV6-5	.	.	TRBJ1-2	CASSFIDRDYGYTF	TGTGCCAGCAGTTTCATCGACAGAGACTATGGCTACACCTTC
TRBV6-1	.	.	TRBJ2-7	CASSGWQGFSPYEQYF	TGTGCCAGCAGTGGGTGGCAGGGGTTTTCCCCCTACGAGCAGTACTTC
TRBV12-3/TRBV12-4	once	.	TRBJ1-5	CASSPRENQPQHF	TGTGCCAGCAGCCCCCGTGAGAATCAGCCCCAGCATTTT
TRBV12-3/TRBV12-4	.	TRBD2	TRBJ2-7	CASSLGTTFSEQYF	TGTGCCAGCAGTCTCGGGACTACTTTTTCCGAGCAGTACTTC
TRBV18	.	.	TRBJ2-7	CASSPPGSTYEQYF	TGTGCCAGCTCACCACCGGGGAGCACGTACGAGCAGTACTTC
TRBV7-2	.	TRBD2	TRBJ2-5	CASSRDSGGAETQYF	TGTGCCAGCAGCCGTGATAGCGGGGGGGCAGAGACCCAGTACTTC
TRBV20-1	.	TRBD1	TRBJ2-4	CSSSRTGTGTAKNIQYF	TGCAGTTCCTCCCGGACCGGGACAGGGACAGCCAAAAACATTCAGTACTTC
TRBV6-2/TRBV6-3	.	TRBD2	TRBJ2-7	CASSFLAGEQYF	TGTGCCAGCAGTTTCCTAGCGGGCGAGCAGTACTTC
TRBV7-2	.	.	TRBJ1-5	CASSLRYRDSNQPQHF	TGTGCCAGCAGCTTGCGGTACAGGGATAGCAATCAGCCCCAGCATTTT
TRBV4-3	.	.	TRBJ2-5	CASSHTGSQEAQYF	TGCGCCAGCAGCCATACAGGGAGTCAAGAAGCCCAGTACTTC
TRBV4-1	.	.	TRBJ2-3	CASSRDTDTGTQYF	TGCGCCAGCAGCCGCGATACTGACACAGGTACGCAGTATTTT
TRBV20-1	.	.	TRBJ2-3	CCASSTDTQYF	TGCTGTGCTAGTAGCACAGATACGCAGTATTTT
TRBV4-3	.	TRBD1	TRBJ1-1	CASSQDTGGDTEAFF	TGCGCCAGCAGCCAAGATACAGGGGGGGACACTGAAGCTTTCTTT
TRBV20-1	few	.	TRBJ2-3	CSAGAPSDTQYF	TGCAGTGCGGGAGCCCCATCGGATACGCAGTATTTT
TRBV9	.	.	TRBJ2-3	CVSSELGITDTQYF	TGTGTCAGCAGCGAACTAGGAATTACAGATACGCAGTATTTT
TRBV6-6	.	TRBD1	TRBJ2-7	CASSTTTGENEQYF	TGTGCCAGCAGTACGACGACAGGGGAGAACGAGCAGTACTTC
TRBV4-3	.	TRBD2	TRBJ2-1	CASSQNLAGGSNEQFF	TGCGCCAGCAGCCAAAACCTAGCGGGAGGGAGTAATGAGCAGTTCTTC
TRBV18	.	TRBD2	TRBJ2-4	CASSPPKAPGGNIQYF	TGTGCCAGCTCACCACCGAAGGCCCCGGGAGGAAACATTCAGTACTTC
TRBV5-1	.	.	TRBJ2-1	CASHGGNTNNEQFF	TGCGCCAGCCATGGGGGGAATACTAACAATGAGCAGTTCTTC
TRBV27	.	.	TRBJ2-7	CASSLASWGSYEQYF	TGTGCCAGCAGTTTGGCTAGCTGGGGCTCCTACGAGCAGTACTTC
TRBV7-8	.	TRBD2	TRBJ2-1	CASSAGRAVYNEQFF	TGTGCCAGCAGCGCAGGGAGGGCCGTCTACAATGAGCAGTTCTTC
TRBV6-6	.	.	TRBJ2-1	CASSPAGHHEQFF	TGTGCCAGCAGTCCGGCTGGCCACCATGAGCAGTTCTTC
TRBV4-2	many	.	TRBJ2-7	CASSPLGGSYEQYF	TGTGCCAGCAGCCCCCTTGGAGGCTCCTACGAGCAGTACTTC
TRBV18	.	.	TRBJ1-5	CASSPQGDQPQHF	TGTGCCAGCTCACCGCAAGGGGATCAGCCCCAGCATTTT